This T cell receptor (beta chain) originates from a study of blood T cell repertoires in COVID-19. As originally analysed: The assay estimated nucleated cells by amplifying reference gene primers. Using immunoSEQ multiplex PCR, the repertoire was profiled, and TCRdb retains in-frame clones only, with some absent. That table supplies the V and J calls and clone size; D and trimming were determined from the DNA. The sample holds 200,000 to 300,000 clones, approximately 88% seen once. Donors were grouped by their self-reported clinical history. The germline V gene encodes CDR1 KGHDR and CDR2 SFDVKD. The CDR3 length is 17 residues. The trim removed 4 bases at V and 4 bases at J, leaving 8 bases unmatched.

Sequenced input: PBMCs or T cells enriched from blood (not recorded which). The source of this sequence is a woman aged 40 to 49 with acute COVID-19. V and J are TRBV24-1 and TRBJ2-2, with TRBD2 matching over 10 bases. DNA for the CDR3: TGTGCCACCAGTGACAACCTAGCGGGAGTGGGCACCGGGGAGCTGTTTTTT. Translation gives CATSDNLAGVGTGELFF.